The 28 T cell receptor beta chains reported below all come from one sample, sequenced in a study of blood T cell repertoires in COVID-19 (dated by TCRdb to the early 2020s). Preparation of the library involved the immunoSEQ multiplex PCR assay. The clones in this table, taken by TCRdb from immuneACCESS, are in-frame only. Not every clone is retained; where verified, under half of the shortfall comes from an unresolved V gene, and the cause of the rest is unknown. Here the sample has approximately 380,000 clones; 80% to 95% occur a single time. 0.86% of the sample is in the top ten clones. The sample comprised PBMCs or T cells enriched from blood (not recorded which). Every receptor here comes from a woman in her 40s who had been exposed to COVID-19.

This clone has a handful of counts. This chain uses TRBV10-1 with TRBJ1-1; D unresolved. The germline CDR1 and CDR2 sequences are WNHNN and SYGVQD (reference sequence). V lost 3 bases and J 5 bases, leaving 13 bases between the germline ends. The CDR3 covers 14 residues. The CDR3 here is CASSEVADRTEAFF. The CDR3 nucleotides are TGCGCCAGCAGTGAAGTAGCGGACCGGACTGAAGCTTTCTTT.

The chain joins TRBV27 to TRBJ2-1; 12 nucleotides match TRBD2. CDR3 size: 17 residues. Per the germline V gene, CDR1 is MNHEY and CDR2 is SMNVEV (reference sequence). V shed 3 bases and J 4 bases; nucleotides not matched to a gene: 7. Here the CDR3 reads CASSFMRTSGTYNEQFF. The CDR3 DNA reads as TGTGCCAGCAGTTTTATGAGGACTAGCGGGACGTACAATGAGCAGTTCTTC.

The chain links TRBV30 to TRBJ1-5; maybe TRBD1 (6 bases). The V gene lost 2 bases and the J gene lost 2 bases, with 13 bases spanning the gap. The CDR3 has 15 amino acids. Germline V gene sequence: CDR1 GTSNPN, CDR2 SVGIG (reference sequence). The CDR3 DNA reads TGTGCCTGGAGTACAGGGAGGGAGCGCAATCAGCCCCAGCATTTT. It specifies CAWSTGRERNQPQHF.

The chain links TRBV24-1 to TRBJ2-2; 8 nucleotides match TRBD2. Germline loops: CDR1 KGHDR, CDR2 SFDVKD. The trim removed 6 bases at V and 7 bases at J, leaving 9 bases unmatched. This CDR3 comprises 15 residues. The CDR3, as DNA: TGTGCCACCAGTACCAGCGGGGGCCCACGCGGGGAGCTGTTTTTT. Translating it yields CATSTSGGPRGELFF.

The J gene is TRBJ1-1, the V gene TRBV7-8; TRBD1 might be the D (5 bases). CDR1 SGHVS and CDR2 FQNEAQ come from the germline V gene. The CDR3 spans 16 residues. Trimming shortened V by 5 bases and J by 4 bases, and 20 bases separated the two germline ends. The CDR3 nucleotides read TGTGCCAGCAGCCCTAGTGGGGGGGTCGGGGGCACTGAAGCTTTCTTT. This sequence encodes CASSPSGGVGGTEAFF.

Note on this clone: Other DNA sequences from this sample encode an identical CDR3 as well. This sequence joins TRBV5-1 and TRBJ1-4; 9 bases are shared with TRBD1. V was pared by 4 bases and J by 6 bases, with 4 bases of the junction left unmatched. CDR1 and CDR2 (germline): SGHRS, YFSETQ. The CDR3 totals 14 residues. The CDR3 here is CASSLQGADEKLFF. The CDR3 DNA reads TGCGCCAGCAGCCTACAGGGGGCGGATGAAAAACTGTTTTTT.

The chain links TRBV19 to TRBJ1-6; D perhaps matches TRBD1 (6 bases). Trimming took 2 bases from V and 9 from J, leaving 11 bases between them. This CDR3 spans 14 amino acids. Germline CDR1 reads LNHDA; CDR2 reads SQIVND (reference sequence). The CDR3 nucleotides are TGTGCCAGTAGTATATTAGGGGGAACTTCACCCCTCCACTTT. This sequence encodes CASSILGGTSPLHF.

The V gene is TRBV7-2, the J gene TRBJ2-7; a possible D gene is TRBD1 (6 bases). The CDR3 spans 14 residues. Trimming removed 4 bases from V and 2 bases from J, with 12 bases in between. The V gene's germline CDR1 is SGHTA and CDR2 FQGNSA. CDR3 protein: CASSSRWDTYEQYF. CDR3 sequence (DNA): TGTGCCAGCAGCTCCCGGTGGGACACCTACGAGCAGTACTTC.

The chain employs TRBV14 and TRBJ2-2; perhaps TRBD2 as D (5 bases). V lost 8 bases, J lost 2 bases, and 12 bases lay in between. This CDR3 comprises 14 residues. Germline CDR1 reads SGHDN; CDR2 reads FVKESK. CDR3 loop: CASLGDINTGELFF. The DNA for the CDR3 is TGTGCCAGCCTCGGGGATATAAACACCGGGGAGCTGTTTTTT.

The rearrangement uses TRBV7-2 and TRBJ2-4; 7 bases map to TRBD1. After removal of 5 bases from V and 2 bases from J, the junction contained 3 bases not matched to a gene. The germline CDR1 and CDR2 sequences are SGHTA and FQGNSA. This CDR3 has 14 amino acids. CDR3: CASSLQGSKNIQYF. CDR3 DNA sequence: TGTGCCAGCAGCCTACAGGGGTCCAAAAACATTCAGTACTTC.

The chain carries TRBV19 and TRBJ1-6; D gene uncertain. The V gene's germline CDR1 is LNHDA and CDR2 SQIVND (reference sequence). V was clipped by 2 bases and J by 12 bases, with 17 bases between them. This CDR3 has 15 amino acids. The CDR3 is CASSISGQDQGPLHF. CDR3 sequence (DNA): TGTGCCAGTAGTATAAGCGGTCAGGATCAAGGACCCCTCCACTTT.

The chain uses TRBV7-3 and TRBJ1-5, with 7 bases aligning to TRBD1. Germline assignment: CDR1 SGHTA and CDR2 FQGTGA. The CDR3 covers 17 residues. Trimming cost V 0 bases and J 5 bases; bases outside gene matches: 10. The CDR3 sequence is CASSLTVRDRVDQPQHF. For the CDR3, the DNA is TGTGCCAGCAGCTTAACGGTTCGCGACAGGGTGGATCAGCCCCAGCATTTT. Full variable domain (missing parts from reference TRBV7-3 and TRBJ1-5): GAGVSQTPSNKVTEKGKYVELRCDPISGHTALYWYRQSLGQGPEFLIYFQGTGAADDSGLPNDRFFAVRPEGSVSTLKIQRTERGDSAVYLCASSLTVRDRVDQPQHFGDGTRLSIL.

The V gene is TRBV7-6, the J gene TRBJ2-2; D possibly corresponds to TRBD1 (5 bases). Germline V CDR1 and CDR2: SGHVS, FNYEAQ. Trimming removed 3 bases from V and 10 bases from J, with 15 bases in between. The CDR3 extends over 14 amino acids. CDR3 sequence: CASSLRPDREELFF. CDR3 nucleotide sequence: TGTGCCAGCAGCTTGCGTCCCGACAGAGAGGAGCTGTTTTTT. The full variable domain, its missing parts supplied by reference TRBV7-6 and TRBJ2-2, is GAGVSQSPRYKVTKRGQDVALRCDPISGHVSLYWYRQALGQGPEFLTYFNYEAQQDKSGLPNDRFSAERPEGSISTLTIQRTEQRDSAMYRCASSLRPDREELFFGEGSRLTVL.

The chain is built from TRBV20-1 and TRBJ1-1; a possible D gene is TRBD1 (5 bases). The germline V and J ends were trimmed by 3 bases and 0 bases, with 20 bases remaining between them. Germline V gives CDR1 DFQATT, CDR2 SNEGSKA (reference sequence). CDR3 length: 17 amino acids. CDR3 protein: CSASIRGEWGMNTEAFF. In DNA, the CDR3 is TGCAGTGCTAGTATACGGGGGGAGTGGGGCATGAACACTGAAGCTTTCTTT.

This clone was detected once. The rearrangement links TRBV6-4 to TRBJ2-7; 9 positions match TRBD1. Trimming at V came to 6 bases and at J to 4 bases, leaving 7 bases not matched to a gene. The germline V gene encodes CDR1 MRHNA and CDR2 SNTAGT. CDR3 length: 14 residues. The CDR3 DNA is TGTGCCAGCAGGGACAGGGGAACTCTTTACGAGCAGTACTTC. It specifies CASRDRGTLYEQYF.

The V and J genes are TRBV3-1 (or the pseudogene TRBV3-2) and TRBJ1-2; D is undetermined. The CDR3 is 14 amino acids. Germline V gene sequence: CDR1 LGHDT, CDR2 YNNKEL (reference sequence). V was pared by 4 bases and J by 4 bases, with 13 bases between. Here the CDR3 DNA reads TGTGCCAGCAGCCCTCCGACGGACTTCTATGGCTACACCTTC. Translated, it gives CASSPPTDFYGYTF.

This clone came up once. This sequence joins TRBV19 and TRBJ1-5; possibly TRBD1 for D (6 bases). CDR1 is LNHDA, CDR2 SQIVND, per germline (reference sequence). The CDR3 is 12 amino acids. V gave up 6 bases and J gave up 5 bases, with 8 bases separating them. The CDR3 region is CASRQGYQPQHF. The CDR3 bases are TGTGCCAGTAGACAGGGATATCAGCCCCAGCATTTT.

This clone was seen once. The junction and the germline gene differ at one end; a read error may be behind it. CDR3 amino acids: CASRRGLGQEAQYF. In DNA form, the CDR3 reads TGTGCCAGCAGACGGGGGTTAGGGCAAGAGGCCCAGTACTTC. This chain connects TRBV6-5 to TRBJ2-5, with a weak D call TRBD2 (6 bases). CDR1 is MNHEY, CDR2 SVGAGI, per germline. The CDR3 is 14 amino acids.

This chain connects TRBV18 to TRBJ1-5; a weak D match, TRBD1 (6 bases). Trimming left V 5 bases short and J 4 bases short, with 9 bases between. This CDR3 has 13 amino acids. Looked up from germline, CDR1 is KGHSH and CDR2 is LQKENI. The CDR3 sequence is CASSRTENQPQHF. In nucleotides, the CDR3 is TGTGCCAGCTCAAGGACAGAGAATCAGCCCCAGCATTTT.

This chain uses TRBV11-3 with TRBJ2-7; D might be TRBD2 (5 bases). Trimming took 1 base from V and 6 from J, leaving 7 bases between them. CDR3 length: 12 amino acids. Germline CDR1 is SGHNT and CDR2 is YENEEA. In nucleotides, the CDR3 is TGTGCCAGCAGCTTAGTACGGGGCGAGCAGTACTTC. It is translated as CASSLVRGEQYF. Full variable domain (outside the CDR3, taken from reference TRBV11-3 and TRBJ2-7): EAGVVQSPRYKIIEKKQPVAFWCNPISGHNTLYWYLQNLGQGPELLIRYENEEAVDDSQLPKDRFSAERLKGVDSTLKIQPAELGDSAVYLCASSLVRGEQYFGPGTRLTVT.

V is TRBV5-1 and J is TRBJ1-6; weak D call: TRBD1 (6 bases). The germline V and J ends were trimmed by 0 bases and 4 bases, with 14 bases remaining between them. This CDR3 region has 17 residues. Germline CDR1 is SGHRS and CDR2 is YFSETQ. The chain's CDR3 is CASSLDREGRYNSPLHF. DNA of the CDR3: TGCGCCAGCAGCTTGGACAGGGAAGGAAGATATAATTCACCCCTCCACTTT.

The rearrangement links TRBV7-2 to TRBJ2-1; 11 bases fit TRBD2. The ends lost 6 bases at V and 8 bases at J; junction bases unmatched: 12. The germline CDR1 and CDR2 sequences are SGHTA and FQGNSA. This CDR3 is 16 amino acids long. CDR3 region: CASRLQLAGGPHEQFF. For the CDR3, the DNA is TGTGCCAGCAGACTCCAGCTAGCGGGAGGCCCCCATGAGCAGTTCTTC.

CDR3 in amino acids: CASSAGLAGGSYNEQFF. The CDR3 region has the DNA TGTGCCAGCAGCGCAGGACTAGCGGGAGGTTCCTACAATGAGCAGTTCTTC. The V gene is TRBV7-9, the J gene TRBJ2-1; 14 bases line up with TRBD2. The CDR3 covers 17 residues. V trimming: 5 bases; J trimming: 1 base; junction bases outside the gene matches: 4. The germline V gene has CDR1 SEHNR and CDR2 FQNEAQ (reference sequence).

The genes are TRBV14 and TRBJ2-1; D is undetermined. Germline CDR1 and CDR2: SGHDN and FVKESK. The V end lost 4 bases, the J end lost 4 bases, and 8 bases lay between the germline ends. The CDR3 contains 13 residues. Written as DNA, the CDR3 is TGTGCCAGCAGCCCCCTAGTTTACAATGAGCAGTTCTTC. Translation: CASSPLVYNEQFF.

The J gene is TRBJ1-5, the V gene TRBV7-9; 8 bases are shared with TRBD1. With 5 bases clipped from V and 7 bases from J, the junction kept 10 bases outside the gene matches. This CDR3 has 15 amino acids. Per the germline V gene, CDR1 is SEHNR and CDR2 is FQNEAQ (reference sequence). In DNA, the CDR3 is TGTGCCAGCAGCAGAGGACAGGGATGGGAACAGCCCCAGCATTTT. It is translated as CASSRGQGWEQPQHF.

This chain links TRBV5-6 with TRBJ1-2; D is unclear. This CDR3 spans 14 amino acids. Per germline, CDR1 SGHDT and CDR2 YYEEEE. Deletions cut 1 base from V and 0 bases from J, with 7 bases between. CDR3 sequence: CASSLSTANYGYTF. CDR3 coding DNA: TGTGCCAGCAGCTTGTCCACGGCTAACTATGGCTACACCTTC.

The gene calls are TRBV10-2 and TRBJ2-5, with 12 positions matching TRBD2. This CDR3 comprises 13 residues. The germline CDR1 and CDR2 sequences are WSHSY and SAAADI. The V gene end was trimmed by 10 bases and the J gene end by 5 bases; junction bases not matched to a gene: 5. The CDR3 DNA reads as TGCGCCACCTGGACTAGCGGGGAGGAGACCCAGTACTTC. Amino acids: CATWTSGEETQYF.

The CDR3 DNA follows: TGCGCCAGCAGTCCGACAGGGGGCAATCAGCCCCAGCATTTT. It translates to CASSPTGGNQPQHF. V gene TRBV10-2 combines with J gene TRBJ1-5, with 8 bases identical to TRBD1. CDR3 length: 14 residues. V gave up 5 bases and J gave up 2 bases; unmatched junction bases: 2. CDR1 and CDR2 from the germline V gene are WSHSY and SAAADI.